These 5 T cell receptor beta chains share one sample of origin, sequenced in a study of blood T cell repertoires in COVID-19. TCRdb keeps only in-frame clones here, not all; method: immunoSEQ multiplex PCR. The table includes about 310,000 clones, about 90% detected once. The material sequenced was peripheral blood. Every receptor here comes from a woman between 50 and 59 years old who had recovered from COVID-19.

The chain links TRBV18 to TRBJ2-1; D unclear. CDR1 is KGHSH and CDR2 is LQKENI in the germline V gene. The CDR3 totals 15 residues. Trimming cost V 2 bases and J 0 bases, with 8 bases left between them. CDR3 in DNA: TGTGCCAGCTCACCAAATTTTAACTCCTACAATGAGCAGTTCTTC. Amino acids: CASSPNFNSYNEQFF.

The rearrangement links TRBV11-2 to TRBJ2-5; 7 bases fit TRBD2. V was clipped by 8 bases and J by 5 bases; unmatched bases: 2. Germline lookup yields CDR1 SGHAT and CDR2 FQNNGV. This CDR3 comprises 11 residues. The CDR3: CASLGGETQYF. In nucleotides, the CDR3 is TGTGCCAGCTTGGGGGGGGAGACCCAGTACTTC.

This chain joins TRBV11-2 and TRBJ2-3, with 12 bases aligning to TRBD2. The V gene end was trimmed by 6 bases and the J gene end by 3 bases; junction bases not matched to a gene: 7. Germline V CDR1 and CDR2: SGHAT, FQNNGV. This CDR3 is 16 amino acids long. The CDR3 nucleotides are TGTGCCAGCAGTATACTAGCGGGAGGAGGGACAGATACGCAGTATTTT. Residues: CASSILAGGGTDTQYF.

The chain recombines TRBV6-6 with TRBJ2-7, with a tentative D call TRBD2 (6 bases). The CDR3 contains 14 residues. Trimming stripped 6 bases from V and 1 base from J, with 13 bases between. Germline loops: CDR1 MNHNY, CDR2 SVGAGI (reference sequence). As DNA, the CDR3 is TGTGCCAGCAGGGGCGAGACTAGTTCCTACGAGCAGTACTTC. This encodes CASRGETSSYEQYF.

The chain links TRBV19 to TRBJ2-2; 10 bases are shared with TRBD1. The trim removed 9 bases at V and 6 bases at J, leaving 4 bases unmatched. This CDR3 is 13 amino acids long. Germline V CDR1 and CDR2: LNHDA, SQIVND (reference sequence). As DNA, the CDR3 is TGTGCCAGCGGACAGGGGGTTGCCGGGGAGCTGTTTTTT. It is translated as CASGQGVAGELFF.